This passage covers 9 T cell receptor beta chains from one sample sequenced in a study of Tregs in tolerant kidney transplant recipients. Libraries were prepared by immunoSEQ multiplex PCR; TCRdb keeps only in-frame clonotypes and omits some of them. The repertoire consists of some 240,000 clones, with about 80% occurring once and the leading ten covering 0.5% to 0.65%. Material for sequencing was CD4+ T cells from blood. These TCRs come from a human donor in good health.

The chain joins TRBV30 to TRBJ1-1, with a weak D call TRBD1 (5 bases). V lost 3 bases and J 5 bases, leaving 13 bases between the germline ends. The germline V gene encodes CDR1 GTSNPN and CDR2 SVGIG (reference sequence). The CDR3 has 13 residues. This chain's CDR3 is CAWSATGETEAFF. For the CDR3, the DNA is TGTGCCTGGAGCGCCACGGGGGAAACTGAAGCTTTCTTT.

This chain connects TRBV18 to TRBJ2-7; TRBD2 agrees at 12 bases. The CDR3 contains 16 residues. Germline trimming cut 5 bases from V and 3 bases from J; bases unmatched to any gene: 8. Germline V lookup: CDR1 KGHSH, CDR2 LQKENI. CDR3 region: CASSRTSGVSLYEQYF. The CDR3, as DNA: TGTGCCAGCTCAAGGACTAGCGGGGTCTCACTCTACGAGCAGTACTTC.

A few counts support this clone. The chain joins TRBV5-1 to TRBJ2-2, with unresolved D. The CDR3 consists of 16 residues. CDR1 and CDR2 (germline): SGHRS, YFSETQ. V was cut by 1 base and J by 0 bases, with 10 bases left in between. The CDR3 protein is CASSLISGSNTGELFF. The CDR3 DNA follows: TGCGCCAGCAGCTTGATCTCAGGATCGAACACCGGGGAGCTGTTTTTT.

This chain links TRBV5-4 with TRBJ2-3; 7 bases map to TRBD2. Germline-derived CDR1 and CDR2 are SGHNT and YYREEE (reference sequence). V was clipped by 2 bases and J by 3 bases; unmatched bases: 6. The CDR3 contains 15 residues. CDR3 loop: CASSFPGRGTDTQYF. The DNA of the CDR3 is TGTGCCAGCAGCTTCCCAGGGAGGGGAACAGATACGCAGTATTTT. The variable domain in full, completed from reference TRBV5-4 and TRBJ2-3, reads ETGVTQSPTHLIKTRGQQVTLRCSSQSGHNTVSWYQQALGQGPQFIFQYYREEENGRGNFPPRFSGLQFPNYSSELNVNALELDDSALYLCASSFPGRGTDTQYFGPGTRLTVL.

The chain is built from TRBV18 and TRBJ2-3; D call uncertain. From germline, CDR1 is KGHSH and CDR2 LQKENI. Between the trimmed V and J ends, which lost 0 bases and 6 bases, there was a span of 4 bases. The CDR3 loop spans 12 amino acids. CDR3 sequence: CASSPPSDTQYF. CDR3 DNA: TGTGCCAGCTCACCACCGTCTGATACGCAGTATTTT.

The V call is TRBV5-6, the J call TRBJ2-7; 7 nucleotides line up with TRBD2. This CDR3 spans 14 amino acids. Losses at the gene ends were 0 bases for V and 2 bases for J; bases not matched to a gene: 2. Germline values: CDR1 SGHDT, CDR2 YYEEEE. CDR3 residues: CASSLGLATYEQYF. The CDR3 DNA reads TGTGCCAGCAGCTTGGGACTAGCCACCTACGAGCAGTACTTC.

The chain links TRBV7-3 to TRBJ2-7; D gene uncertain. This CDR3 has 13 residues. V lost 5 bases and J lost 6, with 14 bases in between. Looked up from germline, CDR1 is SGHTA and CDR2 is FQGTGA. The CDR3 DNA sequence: TGTGCCAGCAGCCCGTATAAGGGTGCCGAGCAGTACTTC. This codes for CASSPYKGAEQYF.

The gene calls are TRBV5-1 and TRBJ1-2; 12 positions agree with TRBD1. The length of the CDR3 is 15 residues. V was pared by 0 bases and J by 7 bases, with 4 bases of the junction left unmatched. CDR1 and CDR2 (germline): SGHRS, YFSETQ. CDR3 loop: CASSLVGTGGPGYTF. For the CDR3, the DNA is TGCGCCAGCAGCTTGGTCGGGACAGGGGGCCCTGGCTACACCTTC.

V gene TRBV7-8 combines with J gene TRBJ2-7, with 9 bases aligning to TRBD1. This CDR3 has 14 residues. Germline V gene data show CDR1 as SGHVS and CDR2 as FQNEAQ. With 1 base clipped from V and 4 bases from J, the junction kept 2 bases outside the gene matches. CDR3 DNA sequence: TGTGCCAGCAGCTTAGGGGACAGGGTGTACGAGCAGTACTTC. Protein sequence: CASSLGDRVYEQYF. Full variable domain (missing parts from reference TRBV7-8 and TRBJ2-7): GAGVSQSPRYKVAKRGQDVALRCDPISGHVSLFWYQQALGQGPEFLTYFQNEAQLDKSGLPSDRFFAERPEGSVSTLKIQRTQQEDSAVYLCASSLGDRVYEQYFGPGTRLTVT.